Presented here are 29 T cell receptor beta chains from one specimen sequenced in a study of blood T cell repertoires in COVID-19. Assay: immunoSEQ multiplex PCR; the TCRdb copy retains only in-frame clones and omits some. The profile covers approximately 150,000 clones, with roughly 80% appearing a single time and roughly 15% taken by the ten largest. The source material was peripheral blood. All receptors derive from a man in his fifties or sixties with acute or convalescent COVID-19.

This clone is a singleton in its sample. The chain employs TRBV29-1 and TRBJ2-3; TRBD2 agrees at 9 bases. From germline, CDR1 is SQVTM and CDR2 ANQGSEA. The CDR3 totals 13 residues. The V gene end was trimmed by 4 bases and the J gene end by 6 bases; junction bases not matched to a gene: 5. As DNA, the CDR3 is TGCAGCGTTGGAGCGGGGGGACCGGATACGCAGTATTTT. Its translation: CSVGAGGPDTQYF.

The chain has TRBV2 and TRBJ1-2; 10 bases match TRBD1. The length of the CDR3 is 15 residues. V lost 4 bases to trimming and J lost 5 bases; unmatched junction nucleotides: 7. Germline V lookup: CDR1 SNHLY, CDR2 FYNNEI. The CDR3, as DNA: TGTGCCAGCAGTGTAGGGACAGGGGTGAAGTATGGCTACACCTTC. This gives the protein CASSVGTGVKYGYTF. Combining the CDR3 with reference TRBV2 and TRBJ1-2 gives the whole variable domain EPEVTQTPSHQVTQMGQEVILRCVPISNHLYFYWYRQILGQKVEFLVSFYNNEISEKSEIFDDQFSVERPDGSNFTLKIRSTKLEDSAMYFCASSVGTGVKYGYTFGSGTRLTVV.

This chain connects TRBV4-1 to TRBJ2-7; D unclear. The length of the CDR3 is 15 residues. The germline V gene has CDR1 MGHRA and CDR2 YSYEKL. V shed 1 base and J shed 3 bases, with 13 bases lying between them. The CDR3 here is CASSQGLGQDYEQYF. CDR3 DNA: TGCGCCAGCAGCCAAGGGTTAGGTCAGGACTACGAGCAGTACTTC.

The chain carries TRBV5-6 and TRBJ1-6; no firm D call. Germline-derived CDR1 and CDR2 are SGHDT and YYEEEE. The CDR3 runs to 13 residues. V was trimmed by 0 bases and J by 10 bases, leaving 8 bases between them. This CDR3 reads CASSLGLSSPLHF. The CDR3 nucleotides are TGTGCCAGCAGCTTGGGTCTATCATCACCCCTCCACTTT.

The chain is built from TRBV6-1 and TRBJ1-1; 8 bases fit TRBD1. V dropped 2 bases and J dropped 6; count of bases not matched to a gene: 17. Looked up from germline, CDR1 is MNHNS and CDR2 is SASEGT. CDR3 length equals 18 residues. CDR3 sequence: CASSESGGTGRFQPEAFF. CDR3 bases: TGTGCCAGCAGTGAATCTGGCGGGACAGGCCGATTTCAACCTGAAGCTTTCTTT.

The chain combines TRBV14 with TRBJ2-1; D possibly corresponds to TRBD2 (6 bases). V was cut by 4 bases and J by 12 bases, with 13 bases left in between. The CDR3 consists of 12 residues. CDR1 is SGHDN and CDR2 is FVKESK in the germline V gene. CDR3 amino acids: CASSRSSVAQFF. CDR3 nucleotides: TGTGCCAGCAGCCGGTCTAGCGTTGCGCAGTTCTTC.

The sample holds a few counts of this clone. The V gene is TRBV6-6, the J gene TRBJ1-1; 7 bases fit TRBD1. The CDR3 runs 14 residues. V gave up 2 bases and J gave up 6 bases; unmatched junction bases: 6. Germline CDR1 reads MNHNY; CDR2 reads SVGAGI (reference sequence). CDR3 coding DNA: TGTGCCAGCAGTTACACCGGACAGGCCTCTGAAGCTTTCTTT. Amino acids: CASSYTGQASEAFF.

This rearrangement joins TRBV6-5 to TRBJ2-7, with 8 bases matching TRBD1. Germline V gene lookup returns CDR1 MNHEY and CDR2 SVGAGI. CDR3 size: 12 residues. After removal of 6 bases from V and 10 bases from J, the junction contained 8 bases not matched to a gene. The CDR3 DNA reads TGTGCCAGCAGCTGGACAGGGAGAAACCAGTACGTC. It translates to CASSWTGRNQYV.

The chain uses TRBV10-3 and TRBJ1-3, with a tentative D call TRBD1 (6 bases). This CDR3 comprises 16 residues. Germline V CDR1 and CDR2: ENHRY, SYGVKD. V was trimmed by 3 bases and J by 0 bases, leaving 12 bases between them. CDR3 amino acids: CAISDGGGLSGNTIYF. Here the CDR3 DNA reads TGTGCCATCAGTGATGGGGGGGGGCTCTCTGGAAACACCATATATTTT.

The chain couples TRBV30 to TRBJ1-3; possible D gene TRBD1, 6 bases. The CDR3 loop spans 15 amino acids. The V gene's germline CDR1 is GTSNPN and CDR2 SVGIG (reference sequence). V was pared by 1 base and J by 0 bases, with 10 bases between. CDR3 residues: CAWSAGQSSGNTIYF. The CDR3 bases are TGTGCCTGGAGTGCAGGACAGAGCTCTGGAAACACCATATATTTT.

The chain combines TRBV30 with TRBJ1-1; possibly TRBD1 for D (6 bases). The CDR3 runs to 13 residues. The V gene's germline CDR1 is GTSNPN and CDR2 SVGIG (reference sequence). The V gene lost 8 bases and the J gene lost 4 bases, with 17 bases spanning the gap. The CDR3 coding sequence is TGTGCCGGGGAGGGCAGGGGTAGCACTGAAGCTTTCTTT. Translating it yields CAGEGRGSTEAFF.

In nucleotides, the CDR3 is TGCGCCAGCAGCCAAGACCCCCCCTGGGGGGGACAGGGAAGAATTAATTCACCCCTCCACTTT. It specifies CASSQDPPWGGQGRINSPLHF. The gene calls are TRBV4-1 and TRBJ1-6; 9 bases fit TRBD1. With V trimmed by 0 bases and J by 6 bases, 18 bases remained unmatched. The CDR3 consists of 21 residues. Germline-derived CDR1 and CDR2 are MGHRA and YSYEKL.

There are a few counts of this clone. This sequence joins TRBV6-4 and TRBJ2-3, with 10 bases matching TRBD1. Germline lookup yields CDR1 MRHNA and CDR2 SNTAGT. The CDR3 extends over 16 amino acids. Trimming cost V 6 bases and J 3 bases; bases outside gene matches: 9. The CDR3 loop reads CASREIRDRGTDTQYF. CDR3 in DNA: TGTGCCAGCAGGGAAATTCGGGACAGGGGAACAGATACGCAGTATTTT.

In nucleotides, the CDR3 is TGTGCCAGCGTGAGGGACAGGGGGCCTTACGAGCAGTACGTC. This codes for CASVRDRGPYEQYV. The chain links TRBV2 to TRBJ2-7, with TRBD1 matching 12 bases. CDR1 and CDR2 (germline): SNHLY, FYNNEI. Unmatched junction bases numbered 6, after V lost 8 bases and J lost 4 bases. This CDR3 is 14 amino acids long.

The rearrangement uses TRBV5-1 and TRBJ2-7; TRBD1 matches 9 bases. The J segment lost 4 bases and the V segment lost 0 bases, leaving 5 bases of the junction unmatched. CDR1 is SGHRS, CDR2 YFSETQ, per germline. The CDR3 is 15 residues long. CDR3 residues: CASSLDSGTGYEQYF. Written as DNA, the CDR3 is TGCGCCAGCAGCTTGGATTCCGGGACAGGGTACGAGCAGTACTTC.

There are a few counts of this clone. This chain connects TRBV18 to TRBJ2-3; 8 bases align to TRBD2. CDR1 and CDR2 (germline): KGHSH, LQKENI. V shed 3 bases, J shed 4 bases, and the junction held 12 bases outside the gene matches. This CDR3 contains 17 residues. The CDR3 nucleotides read TGTGCCAGCTCACCGGAGGTAGCGGGGAGGCCATCAGATACGCAGTATTTT. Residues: CASSPEVAGRPSDTQYF.

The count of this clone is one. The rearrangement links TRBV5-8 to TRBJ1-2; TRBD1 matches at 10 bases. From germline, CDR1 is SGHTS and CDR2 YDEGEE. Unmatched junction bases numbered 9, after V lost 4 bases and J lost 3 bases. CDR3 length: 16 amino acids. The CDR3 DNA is TGTGCCAGCAGCCCGACAGGGGGCGAATGGTACTATGGCTACACCTTC. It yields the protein CASSPTGGEWYYGYTF.

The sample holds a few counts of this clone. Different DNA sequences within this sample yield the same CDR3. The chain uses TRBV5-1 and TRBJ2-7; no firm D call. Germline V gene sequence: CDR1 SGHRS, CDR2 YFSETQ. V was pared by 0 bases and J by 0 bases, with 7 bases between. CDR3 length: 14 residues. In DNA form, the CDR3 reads TGCGCCAGCAGCTTGGATGTGAGCTCCTACGAGCAGTACGTC. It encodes CASSLDVSSYEQYV.

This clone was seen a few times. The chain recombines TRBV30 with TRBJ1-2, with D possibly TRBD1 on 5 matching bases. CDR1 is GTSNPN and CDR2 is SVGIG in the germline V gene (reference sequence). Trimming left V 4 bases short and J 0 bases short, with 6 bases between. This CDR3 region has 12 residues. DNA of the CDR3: TGTGCCTGGACAGGGACTAACTATGGCTACACCTTC. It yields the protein CAWTGTNYGYTF.

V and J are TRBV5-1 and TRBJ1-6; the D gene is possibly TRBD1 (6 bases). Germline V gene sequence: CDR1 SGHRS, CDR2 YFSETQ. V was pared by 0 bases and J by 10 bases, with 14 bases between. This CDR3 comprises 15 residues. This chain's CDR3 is CASSLGGGVKSPLHF. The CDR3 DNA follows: TGCGCCAGCAGCTTGGGAGGGGGGGTTAAATCACCCCTCCACTTT.

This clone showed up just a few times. CDR3 loop: CASSIAPLTGAGEKLFF. The CDR3 coding sequence is TGTGCCAGTAGTATAGCCCCCCTCACAGGGGCGGGGGAAAAACTGTTTTTT. The V gene is TRBV19, the J gene TRBJ1-4, with 7 bases fitting TRBD1. The CDR3 is made up of 17 amino acids. V lost 1 base, J lost 8 bases, and 13 bases stayed unmatched. Germline V gene data show CDR1 as LNHDA and CDR2 as SQIVND (reference sequence).

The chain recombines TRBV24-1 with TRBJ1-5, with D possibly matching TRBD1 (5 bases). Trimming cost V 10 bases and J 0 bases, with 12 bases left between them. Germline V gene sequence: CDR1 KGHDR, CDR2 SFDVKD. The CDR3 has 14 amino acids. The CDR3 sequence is CATGAKLSNQPQHF. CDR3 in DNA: TGTGCCACAGGGGCCAAACTTAGCAATCAGCCCCAGCATTTT.

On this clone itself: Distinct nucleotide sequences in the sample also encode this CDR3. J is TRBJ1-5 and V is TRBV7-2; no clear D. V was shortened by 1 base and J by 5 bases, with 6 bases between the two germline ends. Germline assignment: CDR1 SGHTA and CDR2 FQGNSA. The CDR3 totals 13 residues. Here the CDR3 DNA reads TGTGCCAGCAGCTTAGACCGCGATCAGCCCCAGCATTTT. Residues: CASSLDRDQPQHF.

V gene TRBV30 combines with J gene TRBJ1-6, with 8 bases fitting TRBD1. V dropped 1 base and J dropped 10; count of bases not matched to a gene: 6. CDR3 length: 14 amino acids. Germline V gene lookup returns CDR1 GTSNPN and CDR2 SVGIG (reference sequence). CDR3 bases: TGTGCCTGGAGTGAAAGGACAGGGACCTCACCCCTCCACTTT. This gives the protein CAWSERTGTSPLHF.

CDR3 protein: CASIFDRGGSYEQYF. DNA for the CDR3: TGTGCCAGCATTTTTGACAGGGGAGGATCCTACGAGCAGTACTTC. This chain joins TRBV2 and TRBJ2-7; 8 positions match TRBD1. This CDR3 comprises 15 residues. CDR1 is SNHLY and CDR2 is FYNNEI in the germline V gene. Trimming took 7 bases from V and 1 from J; bases not matched to a gene: 9.

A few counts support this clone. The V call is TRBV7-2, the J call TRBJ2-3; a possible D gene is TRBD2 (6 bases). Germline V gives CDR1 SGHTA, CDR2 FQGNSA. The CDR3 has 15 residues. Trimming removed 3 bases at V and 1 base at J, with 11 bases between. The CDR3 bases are TGTGCCAGCAGCTTGGCGGGGCCCCGCACAGATACGCAGTATTTT. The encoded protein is CASSLAGPRTDTQYF.

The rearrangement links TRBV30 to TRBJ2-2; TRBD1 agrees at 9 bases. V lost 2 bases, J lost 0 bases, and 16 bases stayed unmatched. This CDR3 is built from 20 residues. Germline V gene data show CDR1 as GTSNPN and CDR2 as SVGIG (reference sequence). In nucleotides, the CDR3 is TGTGCCTGGAGTAAAATCTCGGACAGGGGCACCCTTTCGAACACCGGGGAGCTGTTTTTT. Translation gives CAWSKISDRGTLSNTGELFF.

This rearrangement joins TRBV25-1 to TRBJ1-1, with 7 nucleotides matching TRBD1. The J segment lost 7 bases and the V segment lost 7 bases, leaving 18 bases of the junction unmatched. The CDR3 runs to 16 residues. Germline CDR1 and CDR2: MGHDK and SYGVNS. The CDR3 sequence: CASIPPLTGVGNEAFF. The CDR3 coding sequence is TGTGCCAGCATCCCCCCCCTCACAGGGGTTGGGAATGAAGCTTTCTTT.

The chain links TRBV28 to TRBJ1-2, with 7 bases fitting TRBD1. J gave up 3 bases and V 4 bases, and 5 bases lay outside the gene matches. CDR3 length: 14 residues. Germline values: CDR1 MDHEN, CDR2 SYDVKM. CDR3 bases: TGTGCCAGCAGTTCACCCGGACAGGACTATGGCTACACCTTC. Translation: CASSSPGQDYGYTF.